This T cell receptor (beta chain) was profiled in a study of shared clonotypes between healthy human individuals. As to this clone: Its antigen is unidentified.

Data came from immunoSEQ multiplex PCR; TCRdb stores just in-frame clones and leaves some out. The top ten hold 0.13% of the sample, which has just over 2,000,000 clones, 85% to 95% seen once. The V end lost 3 bases, the J end lost 1 base, and 13 bases lay between the germline ends. The CDR3 has 16 residues. Per germline, CDR1 SGHRS and CDR2 YFSETQ. Study outcomes and limitations: An anticipated effect of sequencing depth on clonotype sharing among donors was recognized.

This TCR derives from a man between 18 and 35 years old in good health. The sample taken for sequencing was naive CD4+ T cells sorted from blood. Subset given: CD45RA+ positively selected. V is TRBV5-1 and J is TRBJ2-2, with D possibly matching TRBD2 (6 bases). CDR3 coding DNA: TGCGCCAGCAGCTCAGGGAGTAGCGGGAACACCGGGGAGCTGTTTTTT. This encodes CASSSGSSGNTGELFF.